This T cell receptor beta chain was observed in a study of T cell repertoires in cytomegalovirus infection. Points from the study as a whole: Cumulative frequency of public TCR beta families picked out carriers of CMV plus the relevant HLA.

TCRdb ran MiXCR on the reads and lists one entry per CDR3 protein. This table has more than 75,000 distinct CDR3 sequences, 3.7% appearing once. This clonotype was counted ten times or more. Its antigen is as yet unknown. The germline V gene has CDR1 LGHDT and CDR2 YNNKEL (reference sequence). The V gene lost 3 bases and the J gene lost 0 bases, with 10 bases spanning the gap. The CDR3 spans 15 residues. V is TRBV3-1 and J is TRBJ2-3; the D gene is possibly TRBD2 (5 bases). Specimen: PBMCs. This receptor was identified in a human donor in good health (CMV status not recorded). Some clones in this sample may be carry-over from other donors' samples. CDR3 amino acids: CASSQSGSSTDTQYF. CDR3 sequence (DNA): TGTGCCAGCAGCCAGAGCGGCTCTAGCACAGATACGCAGTATTTT.